The 20 T cell receptor beta chains presented below share a single source sample, sequenced in a study of control samples from healthy donors and cancer patients. The protocol was immunoSEQ multiplex PCR, while the TCRdb copy is restricted to in-frame clones and leaves out a portion. This table has about 180,000 clones, approximately 90% appearing once. The sequenced sample was blood. The receptors come from a man between 25 and 39 years old in good health.

This chain connects TRBV7-2 to TRBJ2-7; perhaps TRBD2 as D (6 bases). V was cut by 3 bases and J by 4 bases, with 10 bases left in between. Germline loops: CDR1 SGHTA, CDR2 FQGNSA. The CDR3 loop spans 13 amino acids. CDR3 protein: CASSFWDSYEQYF. In DNA, the CDR3 is TGTGCCAGCAGCTTCTGGGACTCATACGAGCAGTACTTC.

The rearrangement uses TRBV19 and TRBJ2-2; D perhaps matches TRBD2 (5 bases). The CDR3 contains 17 residues. V lost 4 bases, J lost 4 bases, and 19 bases lay in between. CDR1 LNHDA and CDR2 SQIVND come from the germline V gene (reference sequence). The CDR3 coding sequence is TGTGCCAGTAGTAAGGGCGTGGGAACTAGAGGCACCGGGGAGCTGTTTTTT. It encodes CASSKGVGTRGTGELFF.

The rearrangement links TRBV6-2 or TRBV6-3 to TRBJ2-3; perhaps TRBD2 as D (6 bases). The ends were cut back, 6 bases at V and 1 base at J, with 17 bases in the middle. The germline V gene encodes CDR1 MNHEY and CDR2 SVGEGT. There are 16 residues in the CDR3. The CDR3 coding sequence is TGTGCCAGCAGCCCTGCGGGGTTGGGTCGCACAGATACGCAGTATTTT. Residues: CASSPAGLGRTDTQYF.

The rearrangement uses TRBV30 and TRBJ2-7; no reliable D call. The CDR3 extends over 13 amino acids. Trimming shortened V by 0 bases and J by 7 bases, and 13 bases separated the two germline ends. The V gene's germline CDR1 is GTSNPN and CDR2 SVGIG (reference sequence). The CDR3: CAWSVLGYGEQYF. The CDR3, as DNA: TGTGCCTGGAGTGTACTCGGGTACGGGGAGCAGTACTTC.

The chain employs TRBV3-1 (or the pseudogene TRBV3-2) and TRBJ1-5; no reliable D call. This CDR3 comprises 13 residues. Per germline, CDR1 LGHDT and CDR2 YNNKEL (reference sequence). Trimming cost V 2 bases and J 4 bases, with 6 bases left between them. The CDR3 DNA sequence: TGTGCCAGCAGCCAAAAGGGAAATCAGCCCCAGCATTTT. As protein: CASSQKGNQPQHF.

The chain combines TRBV4-2 with TRBJ2-4; D is perhaps TRBD1 or TRBD2 (5 bases each). Trimming took 1 base from V and 1 from J, leaving 17 bases between them. The CDR3 totals 18 residues. Germline V gives CDR1 LGHNA, CDR2 YNFKEQ. The CDR3 DNA follows: TGTGCCAGCAGCCAAGCGTCGGGGACCGTTGGGGCCAAAAACATTCAGTACTTC. Encoded protein: CASSQASGTVGAKNIQYF.

This clone occurred once. The chain carries TRBV19 and TRBJ2-3; tentative D call: TRBD1 (5 bases). Germline lookup yields CDR1 LNHDA and CDR2 SQIVND (reference sequence). CDR3 length: 12 amino acids. V was cut by 4 bases and J by 6 bases, with 8 bases left in between. The CDR3 DNA reads as TGTGCCAGTAGTACGACAGCCGATACGCAGTATTTT. Translating it yields CASSTTADTQYF.

The V and J genes are TRBV6-5 and TRBJ2-7, with 7 bases that match TRBD2. The trim removed 0 bases at V and 2 bases at J, leaving 4 bases unmatched. Germline lookup yields CDR1 MNHEY and CDR2 SVGAGI. CDR3 length: 15 amino acids. The chain's CDR3 is CASSYSAGATYEQYF. Written as DNA, the CDR3 is TGTGCCAGCAGTTACTCGGCGGGAGCCACCTACGAGCAGTACTTC.

The chain couples TRBV2 to TRBJ1-1; no clear D. Germline V gives CDR1 SNHLY, CDR2 FYNNEI. The CDR3 is made up of 11 amino acids. V was trimmed by 5 bases and J by 5 bases, leaving 6 bases between them. CDR3 amino acids: CASSPRTEAFF. DNA of the CDR3: TGTGCCAGCAGTCCACGGACTGAAGCTTTCTTT. Filled out from reference TRBV2 and TRBJ1-1, the complete variable domain reads EPEVTQTPSHQVTQMGQEVILRCVPISNHLYFYWYRQILGQKVEFLVSFYNNEISEKSEIFDDQFSVERPDGSNFTLKIRSTKLEDSAMYFCASSPRTEAFFGQGTRLTVV.

The rearrangement links TRBV30 to TRBJ1-4; 9 bases agree with TRBD1. Germline assignment: CDR1 GTSNPN and CDR2 SVGIG (reference sequence). V lost 5 bases, J lost 8 bases, and 9 bases stayed unmatched. The CDR3 runs 14 residues. The CDR3 DNA sequence: TGTGCCTGGGGGCGGGACAGGGCTGGGGAAAAACTGTTTTTT. Translated: CAWGRDRAGEKLFF.

This rearrangement joins TRBV24-1 to TRBJ2-1; D may correspond to TRBD1 or TRBD2 (5 bases each). CDR1 KGHDR and CDR2 SFDVKD come from the germline V gene. This CDR3 has 18 residues. V was cut by 4 bases and J by 2 bases, with 20 bases left in between. The CDR3 DNA follows: TGTGCCACCAGTGAAATCGCTCCGGAGACGGGGCCCTACAATGAGCAGTTCTTC. Its translation: CATSEIAPETGPYNEQFF.

This chain uses TRBV28 with TRBJ1-5, with 9 bases fitting TRBD1. The CDR3 is 15 amino acids. Germline CDR1 and CDR2: MDHEN and SYDVKM. The V segment lost 5 bases and the J segment 4 bases; nucleotides outside the gene matches: 6. This CDR3 reads CASSLAGTGNQPQHF. The CDR3 nucleotides are TGTGCCAGCAGTCTCGCCGGGACAGGGAATCAGCCCCAGCATTTT.

This chain joins TRBV27 and TRBJ2-7, with D possibly TRBD2 on 6 matching bases. V gave up 3 bases and J gave up 6 bases, with 12 bases separating them. CDR3 length equals 13 residues. The V gene's germline CDR1 is MNHEY and CDR2 SMNVEV (reference sequence). CDR3 DNA sequence: TGTGCCAGCAGTTTTAGTTGGAGGGCCGAGCAGTACTTC. Translation: CASSFSWRAEQYF.

In DNA form, the CDR3 reads TGTGCCAGCAGTTTACTACGGACAGGGGGCCAGGAGACCCAGTACTTC. This sequence encodes CASSLLRTGGQETQYF. The chain joins TRBV27 to TRBJ2-5; 11 nucleotides match TRBD1. The junction had 7 bases not matched to a gene; V was cut back by 2 bases and J by 5 bases. CDR3 length: 16 residues. Germline V CDR1 and CDR2: MNHEY, SMNVEV (reference sequence).

The rearrangement joins TRBV28 to TRBJ2-5; the D gene is possibly TRBD1 (5 bases). Trimming left V 6 bases short and J 4 bases short, with 18 bases between. The germline V gene has CDR1 MDHEN and CDR2 SYDVKM. The CDR3 covers 15 residues. The CDR3 here is CASSQGKGTRETQYF. The CDR3 coding sequence is TGTGCCAGCAGCCAGGGTAAGGGTACAAGAGAGACCCAGTACTTC.

The chain recombines TRBV29-1 with TRBJ1-5; D might be TRBD1 (6 bases). This CDR3 is built from 14 residues. Trimming took 6 bases from V and 3 from J, leaving 15 bases between them. Germline-derived CDR1 and CDR2 are SQVTM and ANQGSEA. CDR3 in amino acids: CSVLLGAPNQPQHF. The CDR3 DNA reads TGCAGCGTGTTGTTGGGGGCCCCCAATCAGCCCCAGCATTTT.

V is TRBV28 and J is TRBJ1-2, with a tentative D call TRBD1 (6 bases). The CDR3 is made up of 14 amino acids. V lost 4 bases, J lost 4 bases, and 13 bases lay in between. The germline V gene has CDR1 MDHEN and CDR2 SYDVKM. In DNA form, the CDR3 reads TGTGCCAGCAGTTCCCCCGGACAGTTCTATGGCTACACCTTC. Amino acids: CASSSPGQFYGYTF.

A few counts support this clone. The chain joins TRBV10-3 to TRBJ2-7; the match to TRBD2 covers 7 bases. This CDR3 has 11 residues. Germline V CDR1 and CDR2: ENHRY, SYGVKD. With V trimmed by 6 bases and J by 5 bases, 1 base remained unmatched. The CDR3 DNA reads TGTGCCATCAGCGGGGGGAACGAGCAGTACTTC. Translating gives CAISGGNEQYF.

The gene calls are TRBV5-6 and TRBJ2-2; D uncertain. Germline lookup yields CDR1 SGHDT and CDR2 YYEEEE. The CDR3 loop spans 15 amino acids. Trimming removed 0 bases at V and 1 base at J, with 7 bases between. The CDR3 loop reads CASSLAHLNTGELFF. The CDR3, as DNA: TGTGCCAGCAGCTTGGCGCACTTGAACACCGGGGAGCTGTTTTTT.

This clone was counted once. CDR3 sequence: CAWSPPGRAAEKLFF. As DNA, the CDR3 is TGTGCCTGGAGTCCGCCCGGCAGGGCGGCTGAAAAACTGTTTTTT. The J gene is TRBJ1-4, the V gene TRBV30, with D possibly TRBD1 on 5 matching bases. CDR1 is GTSNPN, CDR2 SVGIG, per germline (reference sequence). Trimming removed 2 bases from V and 7 bases from J, with 17 bases in between. This CDR3 comprises 15 residues.